The 7 T cell receptor beta chains below were found in one sample sequenced in a study of blood T cell repertoires in COVID-19. Some clones are missing from TCRdb's copy, which holds only in-frame ones; the method was immunoSEQ multiplex PCR. Here the sample spans about 200,000 clones, about 85% being singletons. The specimen sequenced was peripheral blood. These receptors all come from a woman of 80 years or more with acute or convalescent COVID-19.

The gene calls are TRBV10-3 and TRBJ1-2, with D hard to call. The CDR3 loop spans 14 amino acids. Germline V gives CDR1 ENHRY, CDR2 SYGVKD. Trimming took 5 bases from V and 4 from J, leaving 14 bases between them. The CDR3 DNA sequence: TGTGCCATCAGTAACTACGGCCAAGTCTATGGCTACACCTTC. Amino acids: CAISNYGQVYGYTF.

The chain joins TRBV24-1 to TRBJ1-3; D is perhaps TRBD1 (6 bases). The CDR3 runs to 14 residues. V lost 11 bases and J 0 bases, leaving 13 bases between the germline ends. Germline loops: CDR1 KGHDR, CDR2 SFDVKD. CDR3 sequence: CANYWTDSGNTIYF. As DNA, the CDR3 is TGTGCCAACTATTGGACAGACTCTGGAAACACCATATATTTT.

In nucleotides, the CDR3 is TGCAGCGTTAAACTAGCGGGCCTTAATGAGCAGTTCTTC. Protein sequence: CSVKLAGLNEQFF. The chain couples TRBV29-1 to TRBJ2-1; TRBD2 aligns across 9 bases. The V and J ends lost 5 bases and 7 bases, in that order; junction bases with no gene match: 6. The length of the CDR3 is 13 residues. Germline-derived CDR1 and CDR2 are SQVTM and ANQGSEA.

The rearrangement uses TRBV3-1 (or the pseudogene TRBV3-2) and TRBJ1-6; D might be TRBD1 (5 bases). The V gene lost 1 base and the J gene lost 9 bases, with 13 bases spanning the gap. The CDR3 totals 15 residues. In germline, CDR1 is LGHDT, CDR2 YNNKEL (reference sequence). The CDR3 region is CASSQGGGGVSPLHF. CDR3 nucleotides: TGTGCCAGCAGCCAAGGGGGAGGAGGGGTTTCACCCCTCCACTTT.

V and J are TRBV19 and TRBJ1-3; D is undetermined. V was shortened by 5 bases and J by 7 bases, with 15 bases between the two germline ends. In germline, CDR1 is LNHDA, CDR2 SQIVND (reference sequence). This CDR3 is built from 14 residues. CDR3 in DNA: TGTGCCAGTAGTTCTAGCCGGGGTGGGAACACCATATATTTT. Translation gives CASSSSRGGNTIYF.

This chain uses TRBV7-8 with TRBJ2-5; tentative D call: TRBD1 (6 bases). Per the germline V gene, CDR1 is SGHVS and CDR2 is FQNEAQ. The CDR3 is 14 amino acids. The ends were cut back, 8 bases at V and 1 base at J, with 14 bases in the middle. The CDR3 region has the DNA TGTGCCAGCCGCTCATACAGGGTCCAAGAGACCCAGTACTTC. Translation: CASRSYRVQETQYF.

J is TRBJ1-1 and V is TRBV6-5; D is uncertain. The CDR3 runs to 13 residues. V lost 0 bases and J 6 bases, leaving 8 bases between the germline ends. Germline-derived CDR1 and CDR2 are MNHEY and SVGAGI. The CDR3 sequence is CASSYSRYAEAFF. In nucleotides, the CDR3 is TGTGCCAGCAGTTACTCGAGGTACGCTGAAGCTTTCTTT.